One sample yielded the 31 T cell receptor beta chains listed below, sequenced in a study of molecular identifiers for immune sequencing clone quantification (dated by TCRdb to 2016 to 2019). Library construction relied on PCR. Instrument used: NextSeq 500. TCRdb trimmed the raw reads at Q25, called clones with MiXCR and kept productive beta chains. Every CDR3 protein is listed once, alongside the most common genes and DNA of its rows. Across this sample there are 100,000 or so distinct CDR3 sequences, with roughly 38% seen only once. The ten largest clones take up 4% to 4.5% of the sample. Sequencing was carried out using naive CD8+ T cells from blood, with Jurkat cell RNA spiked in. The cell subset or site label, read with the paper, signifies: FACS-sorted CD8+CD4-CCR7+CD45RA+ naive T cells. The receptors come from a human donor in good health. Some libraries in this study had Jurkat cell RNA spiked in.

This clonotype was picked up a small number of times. In DNA form, the CDR3 reads TGTGCCAGCAGTTGGGGGGTCTTTAGCACAGATACGCAGTATTTT. Amino acid sequence: CASSWGVFSTDTQYF. The rearrangement links TRBV28 to TRBJ2-3, with D possibly being TRBD2 (6 bases). Trimming took off 4 bases at V and 0 bases at J, with 11 bases between the two ends. Germline assignment: CDR1 MDHEN and CDR2 SYDVKM. The CDR3 runs 15 residues. Filled out from reference TRBV28 and TRBJ2-3, the complete variable domain reads DVKVTQSSRYLVKRTGEKVFLECVQDMDHENMFWYRQDPGLGLRLIYFSYDVKMKEKGDIPEGYSVSREKKERFSLILESASTNQTSMYLCASSWGVFSTDTQYFGPGTRLTVL.

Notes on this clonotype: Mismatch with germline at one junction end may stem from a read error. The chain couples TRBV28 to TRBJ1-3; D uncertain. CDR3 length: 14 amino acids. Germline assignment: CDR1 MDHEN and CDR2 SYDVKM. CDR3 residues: CASKYKGSGNTVYF. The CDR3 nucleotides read TGTGCCAGCAAATATAAGGGCTCTGGAAACACCGTATATTTT.

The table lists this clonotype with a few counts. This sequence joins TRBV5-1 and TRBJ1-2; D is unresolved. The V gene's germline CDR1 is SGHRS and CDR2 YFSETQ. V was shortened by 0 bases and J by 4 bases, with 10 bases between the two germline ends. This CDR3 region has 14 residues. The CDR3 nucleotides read TGCGCCAGCAGCTTGGTTCAGGAGAGCTATGGCTACACCTTC. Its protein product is CASSLVQESYGYTF.

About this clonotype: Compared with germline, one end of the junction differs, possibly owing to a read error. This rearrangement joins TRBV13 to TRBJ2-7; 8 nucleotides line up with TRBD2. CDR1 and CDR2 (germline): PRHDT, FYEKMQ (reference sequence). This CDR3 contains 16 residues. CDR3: CASRLGLGGGTYEQYF. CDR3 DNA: TGTGCCAGCCGCTTAGGTCTCGGGGGGGGGACCTACGAGCAGTACTTC.

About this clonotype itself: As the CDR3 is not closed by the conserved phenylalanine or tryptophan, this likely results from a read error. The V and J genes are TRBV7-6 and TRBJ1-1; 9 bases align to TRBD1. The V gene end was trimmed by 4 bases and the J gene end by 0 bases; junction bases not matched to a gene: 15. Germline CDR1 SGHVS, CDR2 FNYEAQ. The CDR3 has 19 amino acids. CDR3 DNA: TGTGCCAGCAGCTCAAGTAATGTCCCGGGACAGGGCGTGAACACTGAAGCTTTCTTA. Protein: CASSSSNVPGQGVNTEAFL.

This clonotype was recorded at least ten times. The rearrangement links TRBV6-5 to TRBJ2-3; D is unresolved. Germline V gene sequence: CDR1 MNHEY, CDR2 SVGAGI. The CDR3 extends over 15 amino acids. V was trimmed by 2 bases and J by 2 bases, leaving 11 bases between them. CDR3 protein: CASSYEAALTDTQYF. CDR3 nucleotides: TGTGCCAGCAGTTACGAGGCGGCCCTCACAGATACGCAGTATTTT.

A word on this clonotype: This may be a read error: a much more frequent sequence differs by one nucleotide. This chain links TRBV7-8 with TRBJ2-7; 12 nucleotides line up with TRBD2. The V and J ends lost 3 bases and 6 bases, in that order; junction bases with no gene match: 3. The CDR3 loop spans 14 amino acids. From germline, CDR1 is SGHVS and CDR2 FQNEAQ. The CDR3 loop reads CASSFLAGGFEQYF. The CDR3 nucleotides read TGTGCCAGCAGCTTTCTAGCGGGAGGGTTCGAGCAGTACTTC. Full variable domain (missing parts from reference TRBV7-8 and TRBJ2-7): GAGVSQSPRYKVAKRGQDVALRCDPISGHVSLFWYQQALGQGPEFLTYFQNEAQLDKSGLPSDRFFAERPEGSVSTLKIQRTQQEDSAVYLCASSFLAGGFEQYFGPGTRLTVT.

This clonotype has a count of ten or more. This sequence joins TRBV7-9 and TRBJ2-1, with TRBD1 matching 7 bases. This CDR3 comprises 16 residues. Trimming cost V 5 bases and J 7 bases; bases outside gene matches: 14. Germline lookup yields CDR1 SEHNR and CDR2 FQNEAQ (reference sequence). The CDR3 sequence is CASSQWTGFTGNEQFF. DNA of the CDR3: TGTGCCAGCAGCCAGTGGACAGGCTTCACGGGTAATGAGCAGTTCTTC. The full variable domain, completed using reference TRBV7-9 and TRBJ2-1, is DTGVSQNPRHKITKRGQNVTFRCDPISEHNRLYWYRQTLGQGPEFLTYFQNEAQLEKSRLLSDRFSAERPKGSFSTLEIQRTEQGDSAMYLCASSQWTGFTGNEQFFGPGTRLTVL.

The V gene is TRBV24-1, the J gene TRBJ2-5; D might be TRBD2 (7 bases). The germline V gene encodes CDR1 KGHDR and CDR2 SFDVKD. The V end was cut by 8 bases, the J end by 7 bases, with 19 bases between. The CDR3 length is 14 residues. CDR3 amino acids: CATNPGGGEGTQYF. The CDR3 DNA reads TGTGCCACCAATCCGGGGGGCGGAGAAGGGACCCAGTACTTC.

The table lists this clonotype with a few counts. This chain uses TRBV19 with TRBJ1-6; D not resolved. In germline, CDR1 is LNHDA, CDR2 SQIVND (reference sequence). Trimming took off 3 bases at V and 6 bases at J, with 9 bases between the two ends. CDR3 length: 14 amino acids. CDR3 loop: CASSIVPANSPLHF. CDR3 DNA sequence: TGTGCCAGTAGTATCGTGCCAGCTAATTCACCCCTCCACTTT.

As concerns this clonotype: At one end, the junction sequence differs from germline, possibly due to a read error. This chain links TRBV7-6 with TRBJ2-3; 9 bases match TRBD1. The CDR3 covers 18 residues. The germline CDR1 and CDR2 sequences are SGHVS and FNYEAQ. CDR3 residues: CASSLVRTGAILTDSQYF. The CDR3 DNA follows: TGTGCCAGCAGCTTAGTGAGGACAGGGGCCATCCTCACAGATTCGCAGTATTTT.

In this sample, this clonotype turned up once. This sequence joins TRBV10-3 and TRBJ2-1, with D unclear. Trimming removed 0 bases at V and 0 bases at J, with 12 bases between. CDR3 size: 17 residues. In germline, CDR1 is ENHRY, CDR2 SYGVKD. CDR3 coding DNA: TGTGCCATCAGTGAGTCGAAAGGCAGAAGCTCCTACAATGAGCAGTTCTTC. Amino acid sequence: CAISESKGRSSYNEQFF.

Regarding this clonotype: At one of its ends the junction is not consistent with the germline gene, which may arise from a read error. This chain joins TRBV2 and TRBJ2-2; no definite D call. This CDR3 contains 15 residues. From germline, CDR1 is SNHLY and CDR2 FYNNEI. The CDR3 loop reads CASTDRESNTVELFF. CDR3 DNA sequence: TGTGCCAGCACCGACCGTGAGTCGAACACCGTGGAGCTGTTTTTT.

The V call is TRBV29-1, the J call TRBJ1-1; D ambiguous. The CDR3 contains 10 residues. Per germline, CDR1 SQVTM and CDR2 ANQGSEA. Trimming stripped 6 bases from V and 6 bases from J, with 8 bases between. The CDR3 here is CSVPGPEAFF. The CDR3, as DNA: TGCAGCGTCCCCGGTCCTGAAGCTTTCTTT.

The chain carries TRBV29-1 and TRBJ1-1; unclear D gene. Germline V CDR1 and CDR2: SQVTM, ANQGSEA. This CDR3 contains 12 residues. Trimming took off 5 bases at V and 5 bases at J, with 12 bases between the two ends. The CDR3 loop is CSVPGRRTEAFF. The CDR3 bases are TGCAGCGTTCCGGGGAGGAGGACTGAAGCTTTCTTT.

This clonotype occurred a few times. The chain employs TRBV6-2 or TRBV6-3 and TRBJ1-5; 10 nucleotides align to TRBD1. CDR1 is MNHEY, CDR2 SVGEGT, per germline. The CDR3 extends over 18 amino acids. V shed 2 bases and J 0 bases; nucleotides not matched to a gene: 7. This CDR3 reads CASSYETGGLYSNQPQHF. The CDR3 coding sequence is TGTGCCAGCAGTTACGAGACAGGGGGCCTTTATAGCAATCAGCCCCAGCATTTT.

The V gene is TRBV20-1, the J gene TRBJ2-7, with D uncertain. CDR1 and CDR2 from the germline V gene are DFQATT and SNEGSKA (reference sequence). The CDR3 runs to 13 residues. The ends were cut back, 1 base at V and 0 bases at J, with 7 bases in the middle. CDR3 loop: CSARGLGSYEQYF. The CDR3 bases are TGCAGTGCTAGAGGACTGGGCTCCTACGAGCAGTACTTC.

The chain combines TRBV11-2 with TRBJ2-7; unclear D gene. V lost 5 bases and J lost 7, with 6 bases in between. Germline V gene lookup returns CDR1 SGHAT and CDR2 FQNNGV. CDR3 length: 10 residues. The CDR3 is CASSLTEQYF. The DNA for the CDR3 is TGTGCCAGCAGCCTTACGGAGCAGTACTTC.

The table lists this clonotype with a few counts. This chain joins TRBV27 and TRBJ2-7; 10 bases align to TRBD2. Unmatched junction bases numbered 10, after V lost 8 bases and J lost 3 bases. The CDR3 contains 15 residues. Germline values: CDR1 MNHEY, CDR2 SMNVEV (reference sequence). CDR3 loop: CASSPEAGGFYEQYF. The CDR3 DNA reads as TGTGCCAGCTCCCCGGAAGCGGGAGGGTTCTACGAGCAGTACTTC.

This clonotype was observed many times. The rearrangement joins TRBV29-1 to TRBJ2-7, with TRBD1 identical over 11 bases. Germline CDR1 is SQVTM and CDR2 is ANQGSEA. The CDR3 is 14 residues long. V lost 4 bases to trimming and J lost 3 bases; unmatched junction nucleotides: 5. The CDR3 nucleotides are TGCAGCGTTGCCGGGACAGGGGGACTCTACGAGCAGTACTTC. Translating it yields CSVAGTGGLYEQYF.

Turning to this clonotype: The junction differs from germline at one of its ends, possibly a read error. CDR3 region: CASRSRQTSGYNERIF. The CDR3 bases are TGTGCCAGCAGGTCCAGACAGACCTCGGGCTACAATGAGCGGATCTTC. The chain uses TRBV6-1 and TRBJ2-1; perhaps D is TRBD1 or TRBD2 (5 bases each). Germline-derived CDR1 and CDR2 are MNHNS and SASEGT. This CDR3 comprises 16 residues.

The chain's CDR3 is CASSYTGREETQYF. DNA of the CDR3: TGTGCCAGCAGTTATACAGGTCGGGAAGAGACCCAGTACTTC. The gene calls are TRBV6-5 and TRBJ2-5; perhaps TRBD1 as D (5 bases). The CDR3 consists of 14 residues. Looked up from germline, CDR1 is MNHEY and CDR2 is SVGAGI. The V and J ends lost 3 bases and 3 bases respectively, with 11 bases between them.

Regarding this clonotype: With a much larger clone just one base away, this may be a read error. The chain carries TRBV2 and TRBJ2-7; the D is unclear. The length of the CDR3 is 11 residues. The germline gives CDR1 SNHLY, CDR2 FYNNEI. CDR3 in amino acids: CASSPLYEQHF. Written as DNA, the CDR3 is TGTGCCAGCAGTCCGCTCTACGAGCAGCACTTC.

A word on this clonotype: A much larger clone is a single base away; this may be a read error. For the CDR3, the DNA is TGTGCCAGCAGTTTGGGCGTCAACTTACCCCTCCACTTT. Its translation: CASSLGVNLPLHF. The chain uses TRBV12-3 or TRBV12-4 and TRBJ1-6; the D is unclear. The V and J ends lost 3 bases and 12 bases respectively, with 12 bases between them. The CDR3 length is 13 residues.

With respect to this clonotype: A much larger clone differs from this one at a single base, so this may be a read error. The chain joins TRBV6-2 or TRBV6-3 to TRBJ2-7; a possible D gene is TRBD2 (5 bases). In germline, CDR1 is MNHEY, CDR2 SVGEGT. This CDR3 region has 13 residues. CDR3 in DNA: TGTGCCCGCAGCCCCGGGATCTCCTACGAGCAGTACTTC. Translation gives CARSPGISYEQYF.

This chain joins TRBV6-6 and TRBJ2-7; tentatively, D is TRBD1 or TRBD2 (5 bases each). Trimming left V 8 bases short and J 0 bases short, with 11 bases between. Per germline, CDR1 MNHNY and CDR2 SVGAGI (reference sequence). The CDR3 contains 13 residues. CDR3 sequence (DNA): TGTGCCAGCGGCTGGGACGTCTCCTACGAGCAGTACTTC. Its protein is CASGWDVSYEQYF.

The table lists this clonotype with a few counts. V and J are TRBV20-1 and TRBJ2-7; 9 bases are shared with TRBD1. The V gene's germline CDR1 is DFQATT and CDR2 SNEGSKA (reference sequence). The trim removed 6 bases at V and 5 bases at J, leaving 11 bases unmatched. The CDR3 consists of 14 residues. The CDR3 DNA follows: TGCAGTGCAGCCACCGGGACAGGGCAAGACGAGCAGTACTTC. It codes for CSAATGTGQDEQYF.

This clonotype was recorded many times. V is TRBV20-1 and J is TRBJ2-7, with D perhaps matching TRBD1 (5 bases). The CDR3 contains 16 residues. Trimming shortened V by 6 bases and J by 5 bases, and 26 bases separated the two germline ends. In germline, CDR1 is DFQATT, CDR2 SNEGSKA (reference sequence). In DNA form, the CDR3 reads TGCAGTGCCCCTCCCCAGACAGACCTAACCAACAACGAGCAGTACTTC. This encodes CSAPPQTDLTNNEQYF.

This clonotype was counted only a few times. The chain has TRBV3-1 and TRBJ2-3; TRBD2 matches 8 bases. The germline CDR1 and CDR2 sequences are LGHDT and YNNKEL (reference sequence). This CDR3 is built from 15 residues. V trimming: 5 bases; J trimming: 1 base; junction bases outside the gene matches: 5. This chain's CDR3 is CASSEETSGTDTQYF. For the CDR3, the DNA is TGTGCCAGCAGCGAGGAGACTAGCGGCACAGATACGCAGTATTTT.

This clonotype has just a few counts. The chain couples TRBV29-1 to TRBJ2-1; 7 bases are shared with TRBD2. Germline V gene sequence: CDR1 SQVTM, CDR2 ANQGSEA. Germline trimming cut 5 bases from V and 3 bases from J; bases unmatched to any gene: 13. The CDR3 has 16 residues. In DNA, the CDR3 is TGCAGCGTTCCGGGTATATCGGGAGGAATCTACAATGAGCAGTTCTTC. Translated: CSVPGISGGIYNEQFF.

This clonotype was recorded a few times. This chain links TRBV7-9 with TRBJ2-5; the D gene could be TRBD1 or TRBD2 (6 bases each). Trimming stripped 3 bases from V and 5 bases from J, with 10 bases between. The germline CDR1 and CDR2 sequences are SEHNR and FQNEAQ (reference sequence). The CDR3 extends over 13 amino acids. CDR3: CASSFTGRETQYF. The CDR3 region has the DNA TGTGCCAGCAGCTTTACAGGGAGGGAGACCCAGTACTTC.